One sample yielded the 32 T cell receptor beta chains listed below, sequenced in a study of control samples from healthy donors and cancer patients. Measured with immunoSEQ multiplex PCR; TCRdb has only the in-frame clones, and not every one. Here the sample spans some 130,000 clones, about 92% being singletons. The sample was PBMCs. These receptors were collected from a man aged 45-65 years with head and neck cancer.

The chain links TRBV18 to TRBJ1-2, with D unresolved. Looked up from germline, CDR1 is KGHSH and CDR2 is LQKENI. V shed 3 bases and J shed 6 bases, with 14 bases lying between them. This CDR3 has 14 amino acids. CDR3 amino acids: CASSPETRGHGYTF. CDR3 nucleotides: TGTGCCAGCTCACCTGAGACAAGAGGGCATGGCTACACCTTC.

The chain joins TRBV4-3 to TRBJ1-6, with 7 nucleotides matching TRBD1. From germline, CDR1 is LGHNA and CDR2 YSLEER. V was pared by 3 bases and J by 5 bases, with 4 bases of the junction left unmatched. The CDR3 runs 15 residues. Here the CDR3 reads CASSHGTADNSPLHF. The CDR3 DNA reads as TGCGCCAGCAGCCACGGGACAGCGGATAATTCACCCCTCCACTTT.

V gene TRBV19 combines with J gene TRBJ2-2; D might be TRBD2 (6 bases). The V end was cut by 3 bases, the J end by 0 bases, with 8 bases between. Per the germline V gene, CDR1 is LNHDA and CDR2 is SQIVND (reference sequence). CDR3 length: 15 amino acids. Written as DNA, the CDR3 is TGTGCCAGTAGTATGGGAGGTGCGAACACCGGGGAGCTGTTTTTT. Translation: CASSMGGANTGELFF.

The rearrangement uses TRBV3-1 (or the pseudogene TRBV3-2) and TRBJ1-2; D is unclear. Germline CDR1 reads LGHDT; CDR2 reads YNNKEL (reference sequence). V was trimmed by 2 bases and J by 8 bases, leaving 9 bases between them. CDR3 length equals 12 residues. The CDR3 loop is CASSQLRQGYTF. The CDR3 DNA is TGTGCCAGCAGCCAATTACGTCAGGGCTACACCTTC.

The chain carries TRBV9 and TRBJ2-5, with D possibly being TRBD2 (5 bases). V lost 1 base and J 5 bases, leaving 9 bases between the germline ends. This CDR3 has 13 amino acids. Germline V CDR1 and CDR2: SGDLS, YYNGEE. CDR3 coding DNA: TGTGCCAGCAGCGTATGGTCGGGGGAGACCCAGTACTTC. Translation gives CASSVWSGETQYF.

The chain joins TRBV7-8 to TRBJ2-5; either TRBD1 or TRBD2 may fit D (5 bases each). In germline, CDR1 is SGHVS, CDR2 FQNEAQ. This CDR3 spans 13 amino acids. V lost 1 base and J 5 bases, leaving 8 bases between the germline ends. CDR3 sequence: CASSLDWGETQYF. The CDR3 region has the DNA TGTGCCAGCAGCTTAGATTGGGGGGAGACCCAGTACTTC. The whole variable domain, filled in from reference TRBV7-8 and TRBJ2-5, reads GAGVSQSPRYKVAKRGQDVALRCDPISGHVSLFWYQQALGQGPEFLTYFQNEAQLDKSGLPSDRFFAERPEGSVSTLKIQRTQQEDSAVYLCASSLDWGETQYFGPGTRLLVL.

The chain uses TRBV5-4 and TRBJ1-4; the D is unclear. CDR3 length: 13 residues. V was clipped by 4 bases and J by 10 bases, with 14 bases between them. Germline CDR1 SGHNT, CDR2 YYREEE (reference sequence). CDR3 bases: TGTGCCAGCAGCCTCGACGCAATTGGAAAACTGTTTTTT. Translating gives CASSLDAIGKLFF.

The rearrangement links TRBV7-2 to TRBJ2-5, with D tentatively TRBD2 (6 bases). The V gene's germline CDR1 is SGHTA and CDR2 FQGNSA. V gave up 2 bases and J gave up 9 bases, with 19 bases separating them. The CDR3 consists of 15 residues. In DNA form, the CDR3 reads TGTGCCAGCAGCTTAAAGGGTAGCGGAGGAACCGCCCAGTACTTC. It specifies CASSLKGSGGTAQYF.

The chain couples TRBV5-1 to TRBJ2-7; 8 bases match TRBD2. From germline, CDR1 is SGHRS and CDR2 YFSETQ. The V segment lost 5 bases and the J segment 5 bases; nucleotides outside the gene matches: 9. The length of the CDR3 is 14 residues. CDR3 bases: TGCGCCAGCAGGGAGGCTAGCGGGCCTCACGAGCAGTACTTC. Translated: CASREASGPHEQYF.

The chain has TRBV6-2 or TRBV6-3 and TRBJ1-2; D is perhaps TRBD1 (5 bases). The CDR3 spans 15 residues. Trimming took 6 bases from V and 2 from J, leaving 16 bases between them. CDR1 and CDR2 (germline): MNHEY, SVGEGT. CDR3 sequence: CASSSRRGVNYGYTF. CDR3 DNA: TGTGCCAGCAGCTCGAGAAGAGGGGTAAACTATGGCTACACCTTC.

This clone was recorded only once. The genes are TRBV3-1 (or the pseudogene TRBV3-2) and TRBJ1-6, with TRBD1 identical over 9 bases. Germline V gene data show CDR1 as LGHDT and CDR2 as YNNKEL (reference sequence). Trimming took 3 bases from V and 9 from J; bases not matched to a gene: 6. The CDR3 extends over 15 amino acids. Here the CDR3 DNA reads TGTGCCAGCAGCCAGGGACAGGGAGTTGGTTCACCCCTCCACTTT. It translates to CASSQGQGVGSPLHF.

The chain links TRBV6-5 to TRBJ2-2; 8 bases align to TRBD1. This CDR3 has 15 amino acids. With V trimmed by 9 bases and J by 1 base, 7 bases remained unmatched. The germline V gene encodes CDR1 MNHEY and CDR2 SVGAGI. DNA for the CDR3: TGTGCCAGTAAATACGGGACAGGGAACACCGGGGAGCTGTTTTTT. It translates to CASKYGTGNTGELFF.

The chain employs TRBV3-1 (or the pseudogene TRBV3-2) and TRBJ2-7; TRBD2 matches 7 bases. The CDR3 is 16 residues long. Germline loops: CDR1 LGHDT, CDR2 YNNKEL (reference sequence). The trim removed 4 bases at V and 0 bases at J, leaving 9 bases unmatched. This chain's CDR3 is CASSLLAGVASYEQYF. In DNA form, the CDR3 reads TGTGCCAGCAGCCTTCTGGCGGGGGTGGCCTCCTACGAGCAGTACTTC.

This chain uses TRBV2 with TRBJ1-1, with D perhaps TRBD1 (5 bases). Germline lookup yields CDR1 SNHLY and CDR2 FYNNEI. V was cut by 7 bases and J by 0 bases, with 12 bases left in between. The length of the CDR3 is 14 residues. As DNA, the CDR3 is TGTGCCAGCACCGTGACAGACGTGAACACTGAAGCTTTCTTT. Translated: CASTVTDVNTEAFF.

CDR3 coding DNA: TGTGCCAGTAGTATGGGCACAGGCTCCTACAATGAGCAGTTCTTC. Its protein is CASSMGTGSYNEQFF. The chain carries TRBV19 and TRBJ2-1; possibly TRBD1 for D (5 bases). The CDR3 runs to 15 residues. CDR1 is LNHDA, CDR2 SQIVND, per germline (reference sequence). Trimming took 3 bases from V and 0 from J, leaving 9 bases between them.

This clone was seen a handful of times. The genes are TRBV5-1 and TRBJ1-4; D gene unclear. The CDR3 loop spans 17 amino acids. Germline CDR1 SGHRS, CDR2 YFSETQ. V shed 4 bases and J shed 0 bases, with 16 bases lying between them. The CDR3 DNA follows: TGCGCCAGCAGCCCCATGACGGGCCCTACAACTAATGAAAAACTGTTTTTT. As protein: CASSPMTGPTTNEKLFF.

The chain employs TRBV6-6 and TRBJ2-7; 8 nucleotides line up with TRBD1. CDR1 MNHNY and CDR2 SVGAGI come from the germline V gene (reference sequence). The J segment lost 5 bases and the V segment lost 6 bases, leaving 9 bases of the junction unmatched. The CDR3 is made up of 14 amino acids. The DNA of the CDR3 is TGTGCCAGCAGCCCCGGGCAGGGGGCGAACGAGCAGTACTTC. It encodes CASSPGQGANEQYF.

The chain employs TRBV11-2 and TRBJ2-7; 8 positions match TRBD1. The CDR3 extends over 14 amino acids. CDR1 and CDR2 from the germline V gene are SGHAT and FQNNGV. Germline trimming cut 4 bases from V and 3 bases from J; bases unmatched to any gene: 5. The CDR3 DNA reads as TGTGCCAGCAGCTCCGGGACAGGCCTCTACGAGCAGTACTTC. Translation: CASSSGTGLYEQYF.

The chain recombines TRBV3-1 (or the pseudogene TRBV3-2) with TRBJ2-1; D remains unclear. CDR3 length: 15 residues. Looked up from germline, CDR1 is LGHDT and CDR2 is YNNKEL (reference sequence). Trimming took off 2 bases at V and 9 bases at J, with 17 bases between the two ends. CDR3 sequence reads: CASSQTANSFSEQFF. CDR3 sequence (DNA): TGTGCCAGCAGCCAAACAGCCAACTCTTTTAGTGAGCAGTTCTTC.

The rearrangement uses TRBV24-1 and TRBJ2-5; no definite D call. Germline V gene lookup returns CDR1 KGHDR and CDR2 SFDVKD. The CDR3 sequence is 14 residues long. Trimming cost V 1 base and J 5 bases, with 10 bases left between them. CDR3 DNA sequence: TGTGCCACCAGTGATTTCCCCCTGGCGGAGACCCAGTACTTC. Translating gives CATSDFPLAETQYF.

V is TRBV6-2 or TRBV6-3 and J is TRBJ2-5; TRBD2 might be the D (5 bases). Germline loops: CDR1 MNHEY, CDR2 SVGEGT. This CDR3 is 14 amino acids long. V was trimmed by 0 bases and J by 5 bases, leaving 10 bases between them. The CDR3 sequence: CASSYSRVVETQYF. The CDR3 DNA reads TGTGCCAGCAGTTACTCGCGGGTTGTCGAGACCCAGTACTTC.

The chain is built from TRBV28 and TRBJ1-1; TRBD1 matches 9 bases. The CDR3 has 13 amino acids. The V and J ends lost 7 bases and 5 bases, in that order; junction bases with no gene match: 5. Per the germline V gene, CDR1 is MDHEN and CDR2 is SYDVKM. CDR3 region: CASTGQGSTEAFF. The CDR3 nucleotides are TGTGCCAGCACGGGACAGGGAAGTACTGAAGCTTTCTTT.

The chain recombines TRBV6-1 with TRBJ1-6, with TRBD1 as a possible D gene (5 bases). This CDR3 has 15 residues. The V gene lost 2 bases and the J gene lost 8 bases, with 13 bases spanning the gap. Germline V gives CDR1 MNHNS, CDR2 SASEGT. CDR3 residues: CASSEIGTGHSPLHF. The CDR3 DNA reads as TGTGCCAGCAGTGAAATTGGGACGGGACATTCACCCCTCCACTTT.

The chain uses TRBV11-3 and TRBJ2-1, with D perhaps matching TRBD2 (5 bases). The CDR3 runs 18 residues. In germline, CDR1 is SGHNT, CDR2 YENEEA. V was pared by 5 bases and J by 8 bases, with 28 bases between. CDR3 nucleotides: TGTGCCAGCAGCCCTACCCCGGGAATAGGCCGCGTTCTTGATGAGCAGTTCTTC. This encodes CASSPTPGIGRVLDEQFF.

This rearrangement joins TRBV9 to TRBJ1-2, with a possible D match to TRBD1 (5 bases). The CDR3 runs 13 residues. V lost 0 bases, J lost 8 bases, and 11 bases lay in between. The germline V gene has CDR1 SGDLS and CDR2 YYNGEE. This CDR3 is CASSVGAGRGYTF. The CDR3 nucleotides read TGTGCCAGCAGCGTAGGGGCAGGGAGAGGCTACACCTTC. Using reference TRBV9 and TRBJ1-2 for the parts outside the CDR3, the full variable domain is DSGVTQTPKHLITATGQRVTLRCSPRSGDLSVYWYQQSLDQGLQFLIQYYNGEERAKGNILERFSAQQFPDLHSELNLSSLELGDSALYFCASSVGAGRGYTFGSGTRLTVV.

A single count supports this clone. The chain employs TRBV11-3 and TRBJ2-1, with D possibly being TRBD2 (6 bases). This CDR3 has 14 residues. Trimming shortened V by 5 bases and J by 0 bases, and 8 bases separated the two germline ends. CDR1 is SGHNT and CDR2 is YENEEA in the germline V gene. The CDR3 region is CASSVGGSYNEQFF. Here the CDR3 DNA reads TGTGCCAGCAGCGTGGGGGGCTCCTACAATGAGCAGTTCTTC.

Only one count was recorded for this clone. The rearrangement joins TRBV7-2 to TRBJ2-5; 11 nucleotides line up with TRBD1. Germline CDR1 SGHTA, CDR2 FQGNSA. The CDR3 is 15 amino acids. J gave up 9 bases and V 1 base, and 7 bases lay outside the gene matches. The CDR3 protein is CASSLVAGQGAAQYF. The CDR3 bases are TGTGCCAGCAGCTTAGTAGCCGGACAGGGGGCAGCCCAGTACTTC.

The genes are TRBV6-5 and TRBJ2-1, with 8 bases identical to TRBD1. After removal of 4 bases from V and 8 bases from J, the junction contained 10 bases not matched to a gene. The CDR3 covers 15 residues. From germline, CDR1 is MNHEY and CDR2 SVGAGI. Here the CDR3 DNA reads TGTGCCAGCAGTTCGCTCAGGGGGCTCGTGGATGAGCAGTTCTTC. Translation: CASSSLRGLVDEQFF.

The chain recombines TRBV10-3 with TRBJ1-3; unclear D gene. Per the germline V gene, CDR1 is ENHRY and CDR2 is SYGVKD. Trimming took 3 bases from V and 0 from J, leaving 15 bases between them. The CDR3 sequence is 17 residues long. The CDR3 region is CAISDPRYGDSGNTIYF. In DNA, the CDR3 is TGTGCCATCAGTGACCCTCGGTATGGGGACTCTGGAAACACCATATATTTT.

The rearrangement joins TRBV9 to TRBJ1-1; D remains unclear. This CDR3 comprises 12 residues. Germline loops: CDR1 SGDLS, CDR2 YYNGEE. Between the trimmed V and J ends, which lost 4 bases and 5 bases, there was a span of 9 bases. The CDR3 loop is CASSPGETEAFF. For the CDR3, the DNA is TGTGCCAGCAGCCCCGGTGAGACTGAAGCTTTCTTT.

This clone has just one count. The CDR3 DNA sequence: TGTGCCTGGGGGACTCCTACTGAAGCTTTCTTT. It encodes CAWGTPTEAFF. The chain joins TRBV30 to TRBJ1-1, with D maybe TRBD1 (5 bases). Looked up from germline, CDR1 is GTSNPN and CDR2 is SVGIG (reference sequence). The CDR3 contains 11 residues. The ends were cut back, 5 bases at V and 5 bases at J, with 9 bases in the middle.

This chain links TRBV4-2 with TRBJ1-1, with 7 nucleotides matching TRBD1. CDR3 length: 13 residues. The germline gives CDR1 LGHNA, CDR2 YNFKEQ. Losses at the gene ends were 3 bases for V and 5 bases for J; bases not matched to a gene: 3. The CDR3: CASSHVTGTEAFF. The CDR3 nucleotides read TGTGCCAGCAGCCATGTGACAGGGACTGAAGCTTTCTTT.